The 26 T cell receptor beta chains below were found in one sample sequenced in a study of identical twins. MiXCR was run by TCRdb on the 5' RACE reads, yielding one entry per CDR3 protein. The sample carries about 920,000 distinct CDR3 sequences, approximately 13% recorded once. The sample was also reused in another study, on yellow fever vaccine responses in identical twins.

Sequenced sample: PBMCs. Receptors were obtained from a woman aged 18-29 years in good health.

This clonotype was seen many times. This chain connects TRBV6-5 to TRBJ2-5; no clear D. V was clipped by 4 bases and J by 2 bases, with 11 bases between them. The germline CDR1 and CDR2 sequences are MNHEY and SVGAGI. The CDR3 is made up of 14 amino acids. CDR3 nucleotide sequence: TGTGCCAGCAGTTTCCTTGGGTGGCAAGAGACCCAGTACTTC. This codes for CASSFLGWQETQYF.

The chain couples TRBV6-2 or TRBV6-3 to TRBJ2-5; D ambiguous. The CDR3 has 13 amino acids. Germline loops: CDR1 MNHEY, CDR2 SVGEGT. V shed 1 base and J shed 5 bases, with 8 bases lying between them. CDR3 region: CASSYYRGETQYF. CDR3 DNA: TGTGCCAGCAGTTACTACCGAGGTGAGACCCAGTACTTC.

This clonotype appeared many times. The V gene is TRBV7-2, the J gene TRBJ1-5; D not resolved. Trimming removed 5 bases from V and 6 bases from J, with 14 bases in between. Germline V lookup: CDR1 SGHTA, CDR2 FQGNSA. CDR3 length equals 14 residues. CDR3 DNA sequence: TGTGCCAGCAGCCGAGGTGGAGCGGGTCAGCCCCAGCATTTT. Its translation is CASSRGGAGQPQHF. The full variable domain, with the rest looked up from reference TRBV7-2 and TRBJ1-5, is GAGVSQSPSNKVTEKGKDVELRCDPISGHTALYWYRQSLGQGLEFLIYFQGNSAPDKSGLPSDRFSAERTGGSVSTLTIQRTQQEDSAVYLCASSRGGAGQPQHFGDGTRLSIL.

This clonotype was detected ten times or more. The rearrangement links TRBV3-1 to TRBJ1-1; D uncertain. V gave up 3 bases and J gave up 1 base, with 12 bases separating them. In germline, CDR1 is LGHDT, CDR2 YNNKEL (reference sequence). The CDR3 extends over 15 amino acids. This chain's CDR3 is CASSHLKTSNTEAFF. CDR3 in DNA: TGTGCCAGCAGCCATTTGAAAACATCGAACACTGAAGCTTTCTTT.

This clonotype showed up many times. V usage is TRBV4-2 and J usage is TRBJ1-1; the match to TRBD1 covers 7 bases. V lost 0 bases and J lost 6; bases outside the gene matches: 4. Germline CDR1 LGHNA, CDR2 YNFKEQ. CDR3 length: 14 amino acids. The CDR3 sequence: CASSQDTGQSEAFF. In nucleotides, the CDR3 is TGTGCCAGCAGCCAAGATACGGGACAGTCTGAAGCTTTCTTT.

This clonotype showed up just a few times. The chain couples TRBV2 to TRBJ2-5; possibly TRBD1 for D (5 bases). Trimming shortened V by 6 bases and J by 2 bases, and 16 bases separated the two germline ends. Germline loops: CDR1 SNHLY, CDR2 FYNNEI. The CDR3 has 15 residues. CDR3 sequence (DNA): TGTGCCAGCAGATCCGAGAATGGGGCACAAGAGACCCAGTACTTC. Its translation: CASRSENGAQETQYF.

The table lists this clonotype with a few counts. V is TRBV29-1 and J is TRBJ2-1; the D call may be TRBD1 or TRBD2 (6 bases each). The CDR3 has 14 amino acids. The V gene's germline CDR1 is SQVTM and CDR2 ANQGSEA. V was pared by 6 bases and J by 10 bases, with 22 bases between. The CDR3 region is CSVPDWGALGEQFF. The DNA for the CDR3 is TGCAGCGTCCCCGACTGGGGGGCGTTAGGGGAGCAGTTCTTC.

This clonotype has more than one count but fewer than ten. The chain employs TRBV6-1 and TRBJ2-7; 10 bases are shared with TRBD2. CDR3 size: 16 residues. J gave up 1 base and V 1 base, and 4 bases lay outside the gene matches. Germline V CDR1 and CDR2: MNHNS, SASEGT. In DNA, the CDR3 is TGTGCCAGCAGTGAAGGTCCTAGCGGGGGATCCTACGAGCAGTACGTC. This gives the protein CASSEGPSGGSYEQYV.

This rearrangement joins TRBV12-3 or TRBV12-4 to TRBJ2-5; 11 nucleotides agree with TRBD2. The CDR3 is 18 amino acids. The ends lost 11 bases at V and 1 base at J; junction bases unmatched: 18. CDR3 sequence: CAFSPGVAGGRIQETQYF. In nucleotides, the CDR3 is TGTGCCTTCAGCCCCGGGGTAGCGGGAGGGCGGATCCAAGAGACCCAGTACTTC.

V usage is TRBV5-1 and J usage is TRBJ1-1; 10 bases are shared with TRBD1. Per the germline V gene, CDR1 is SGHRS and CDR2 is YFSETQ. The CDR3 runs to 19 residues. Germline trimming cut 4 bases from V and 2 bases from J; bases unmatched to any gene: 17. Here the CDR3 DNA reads TGCGCCAGCAGCCCAAACTCGGACAGGGGGAGACGGGGTAACACTGAAGCTTTCTTT. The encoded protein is CASSPNSDRGRRGNTEAFF.

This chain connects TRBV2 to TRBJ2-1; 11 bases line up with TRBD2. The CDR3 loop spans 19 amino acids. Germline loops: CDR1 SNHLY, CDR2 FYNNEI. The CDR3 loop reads CTFCPSTGLAESSYNEQFF. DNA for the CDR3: TGTACCTTCTGCCCGAGCACGGGACTAGCGGAGAGCTCCTACAATGAGCAGTTCTTC. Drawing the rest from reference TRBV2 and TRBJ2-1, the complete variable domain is EPEVTQTPSHQVTQMGQEVILRCVPISNHLYFYWYRQILGQKVEFLVSFYNNEISEKSEIFDDQFSVERPDGSNFTLKIRSTKLEDSAMYFCTFCPSTGLAESSYNEQFFGPGTRLTVL.

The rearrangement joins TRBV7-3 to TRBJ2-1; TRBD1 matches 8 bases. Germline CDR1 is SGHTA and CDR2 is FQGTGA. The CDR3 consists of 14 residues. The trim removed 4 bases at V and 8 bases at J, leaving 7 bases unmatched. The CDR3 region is CASSSGQGRDEQFF. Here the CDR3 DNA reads TGTGCCAGCAGCTCTGGACAGGGTAGGGATGAGCAGTTCTTC.

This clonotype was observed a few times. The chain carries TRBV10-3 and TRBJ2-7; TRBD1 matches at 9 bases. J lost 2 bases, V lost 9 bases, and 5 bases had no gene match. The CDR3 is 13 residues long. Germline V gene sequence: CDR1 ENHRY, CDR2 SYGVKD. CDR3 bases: TGTGCCATAAGGACAGGGGAAACCTACGAGCAGTACTTC. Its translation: CAIRTGETYEQYF.

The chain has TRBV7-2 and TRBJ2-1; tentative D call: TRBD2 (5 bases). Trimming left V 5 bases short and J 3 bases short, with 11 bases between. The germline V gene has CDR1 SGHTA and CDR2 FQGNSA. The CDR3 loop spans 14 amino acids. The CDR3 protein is CASSPPGNYNEQFF. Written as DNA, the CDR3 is TGTGCCAGCAGCCCCCCGGGGAACTACAATGAGCAGTTCTTC.

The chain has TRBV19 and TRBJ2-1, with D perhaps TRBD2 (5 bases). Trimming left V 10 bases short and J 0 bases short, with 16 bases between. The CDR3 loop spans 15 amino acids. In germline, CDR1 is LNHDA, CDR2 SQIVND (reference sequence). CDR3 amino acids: CATSTRESSYNEQFF. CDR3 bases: TGTGCCACCTCGACTCGGGAAAGCTCCTACAATGAGCAGTTCTTC.

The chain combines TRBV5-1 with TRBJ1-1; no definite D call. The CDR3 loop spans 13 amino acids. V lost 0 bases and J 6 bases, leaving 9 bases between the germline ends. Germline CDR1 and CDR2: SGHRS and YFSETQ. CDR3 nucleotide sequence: TGCGCCAGCAGCTTGGTGCAGGCCTCTGAAGCTTTCTTT. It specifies CASSLVQASEAFF. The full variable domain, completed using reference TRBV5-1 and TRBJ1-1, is KAGVTQTPRYLIKTRGQQVTLSCSPISGHRSVSWYQQTPGQGLQFLFEYFSETQRNKGNFPGRFSGRQFSNSRSEMNVSTLELGDSALYLCASSLVQASEAFFGQGTRLTVV.

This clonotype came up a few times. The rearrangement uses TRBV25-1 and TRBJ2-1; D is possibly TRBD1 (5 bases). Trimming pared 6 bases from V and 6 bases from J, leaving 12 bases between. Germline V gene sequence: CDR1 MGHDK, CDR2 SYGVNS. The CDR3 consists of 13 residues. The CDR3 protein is CASSLDSANEQFF. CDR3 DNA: TGTGCCAGCAGCTTAGACAGCGCCAATGAGCAGTTCTTC.

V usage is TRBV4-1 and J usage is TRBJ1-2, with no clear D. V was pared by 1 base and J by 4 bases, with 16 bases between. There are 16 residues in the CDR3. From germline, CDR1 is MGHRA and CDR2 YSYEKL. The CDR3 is CASSQVRTTGLYGYTF. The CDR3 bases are TGCGCCAGCAGCCAAGTTCGCACGACGGGCCTCTATGGCTACACCTTC.

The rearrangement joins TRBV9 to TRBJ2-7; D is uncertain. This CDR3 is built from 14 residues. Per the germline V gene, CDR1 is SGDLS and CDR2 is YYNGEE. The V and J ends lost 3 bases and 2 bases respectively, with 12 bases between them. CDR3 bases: TGTGCCAGCAGCGAGGGATTTCAAACCTACGAGCAGTACTTC. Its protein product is CASSEGFQTYEQYF. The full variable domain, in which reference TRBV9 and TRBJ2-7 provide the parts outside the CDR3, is DSGVTQTPKHLITATGQRVTLRCSPRSGDLSVYWYQQSLDQGLQFLIQYYNGEERAKGNILERFSAQQFPDLHSELNLSSLELGDSALYFCASSEGFQTYEQYFGPGTRLTVT.

The CDR3 DNA reads as TGTGCCAGCAGCTTTACAGTAACCGGGGAGCTGTTTTTT. This sequence encodes CASSFTVTGELFF. The chain carries TRBV7-8 and TRBJ2-2, with D hard to call. This CDR3 region has 13 residues. The ends were cut back, 3 bases at V and 5 bases at J, with 7 bases in the middle. Per germline, CDR1 SGHVS and CDR2 FQNEAQ.

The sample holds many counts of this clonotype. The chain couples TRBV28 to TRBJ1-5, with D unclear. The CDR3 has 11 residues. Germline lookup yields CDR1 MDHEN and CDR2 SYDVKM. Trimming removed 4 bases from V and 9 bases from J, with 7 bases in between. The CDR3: CASSSRWPQHF. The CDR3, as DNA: TGTGCCAGCAGTTCTCGTTGGCCCCAGCATTTT.

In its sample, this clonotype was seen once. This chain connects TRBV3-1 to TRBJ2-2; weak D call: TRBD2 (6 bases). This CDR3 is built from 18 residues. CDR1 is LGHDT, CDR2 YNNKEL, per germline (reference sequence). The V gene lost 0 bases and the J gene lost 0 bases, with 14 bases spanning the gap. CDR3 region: CASSQDWGDPANTGELFF. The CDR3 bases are TGTGCCAGCAGCCAAGATTGGGGGGACCCGGCGAACACCGGGGAGCTGTTTTTT.

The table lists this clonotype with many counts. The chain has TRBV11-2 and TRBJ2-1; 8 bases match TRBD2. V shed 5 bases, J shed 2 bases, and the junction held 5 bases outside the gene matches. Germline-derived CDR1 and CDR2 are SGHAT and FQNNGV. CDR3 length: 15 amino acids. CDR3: CASSPPGLAYNEQFF. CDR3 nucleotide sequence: TGTGCCAGCAGCCCGCCGGGACTAGCCTACAATGAGCAGTTCTTC.

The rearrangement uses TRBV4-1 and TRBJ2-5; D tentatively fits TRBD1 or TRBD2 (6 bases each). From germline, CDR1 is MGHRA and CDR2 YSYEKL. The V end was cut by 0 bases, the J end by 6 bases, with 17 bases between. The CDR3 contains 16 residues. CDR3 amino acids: CASSQDHTGAGKTQYF. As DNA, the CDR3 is TGCGCCAGCAGCCAAGATCATACGGGGGCCGGCAAGACCCAGTACTTC.

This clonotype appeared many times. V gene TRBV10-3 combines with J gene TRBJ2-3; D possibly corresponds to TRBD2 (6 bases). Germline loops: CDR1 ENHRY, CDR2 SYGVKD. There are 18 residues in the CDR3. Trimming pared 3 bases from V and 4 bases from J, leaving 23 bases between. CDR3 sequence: CAISDLPRGAGMADTQYF. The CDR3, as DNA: TGTGCCATCAGTGATCTGCCAAGGGGCGCGGGGATGGCAGATACGCAGTATTTT.

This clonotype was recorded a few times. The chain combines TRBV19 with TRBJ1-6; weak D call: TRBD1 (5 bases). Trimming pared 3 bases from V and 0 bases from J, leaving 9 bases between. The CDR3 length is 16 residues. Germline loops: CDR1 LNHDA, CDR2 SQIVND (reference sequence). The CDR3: CASSMGDSSYNSPLHF. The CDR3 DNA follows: TGTGCCAGTAGTATGGGGGATAGCTCCTATAATTCACCCCTCCACTTT.